What follows are 5 T cell receptor beta chains derived from one specimen sequenced in a study of T cells expressing NK-cell markers. One entry per CDR3 protein, without DNA, is what TCRdb gives after re-calling the 5' RACE reads. The sample data list approximately 150,000 distinct CDR3 sequences. Input material: blood T cells: a sorted CD56 or NKG2C T cell subset, CD4+ or CD8+ T cells, or bulk PBMC T cells (not recorded which). These receptors originate from a man younger than 35 in good health.

The chain couples TRBV19 to TRBJ2-7; the TRBD1 assignment by TCRdb is unverifiable without DNA. The CDR3 is 14 residues long. Per germline, CDR1 LNHDA and CDR2 SQIVND (reference sequence). CDR3 sequence reads: CASSIGDRDYEQYF.

The gene calls are TRBV27 and TRBJ2-2; TCRdb outputs TRBD1, but without DNA this stays unchecked. CDR3 size: 15 residues. The germline V gene has CDR1 MNHEY and CDR2 SMNVEV (reference sequence). The CDR3 is CARGGLPMNTGELFF.

The chain carries TRBV6-4 and TRBJ2-1; the D call from TCRdb, TRBD1, cannot be confirmed without DNA. Per the germline V gene, CDR1 is MRHNA and CDR2 is SNTAGT. The CDR3 spans 20 residues. CDR3 residues: CASSDSKVVGVSNSYNEQFF.

V gene TRBV3-1 combines with J gene TRBJ2-1; absent DNA, TCRdb's TRBD1 call cannot be checked. The CDR3 runs to 17 residues. Germline V gives CDR1 LGHDT, CDR2 YNNKEL (reference sequence). The CDR3 loop is CASSQGDRGLSYNEQFF.

The chain couples TRBV20-1 to TRBJ2-7. CDR1 is DFQATT, CDR2 SNEGSKA, per germline (reference sequence). CDR3 length equals 13 residues. The CDR3 loop is CSARLGISYEQYF.